The 20 T cell receptor beta chains listed next were all sequenced from one sample in a study of T cell responses to AZD1222 COVID-19 vaccine. Libraries were prepared by immunoSEQ multiplex PCR; TCRdb keeps only in-frame clonotypes and omits some of them. The table has about 130,000 clones, 87% seen once; the top ten hold 1.5%. The sequences come from peripheral blood, collected on day 0 of AZD1222 vaccination. Receptors were obtained from an adult in good health.

The V and J genes are TRBV5-8 and TRBJ2-7, with D unresolved. The CDR3 contains 13 residues. With 2 bases removed from V and 0 bases from J, the gap between germline ends came to 6 bases. CDR1 SGHTS and CDR2 YDEGEE come from the germline V gene. The DNA of the CDR3 is TGTGCCAGCAGCTTCCGGTTCTCCTACGAGCAGTACTTC. It is translated as CASSFRFSYEQYF.

The chain recombines TRBV13 with TRBJ2-2, with D hard to call. Germline V gene sequence: CDR1 PRHDT, CDR2 FYEKMQ (reference sequence). CDR3 length equals 11 residues. V shed 3 bases and J shed 7 bases, with 3 bases lying between them. CDR3 sequence reads: CASSFNGELFF. In nucleotides, the CDR3 is TGTGCCAGCAGCTTTAACGGGGAGCTGTTTTTT.

The chain combines TRBV6-1 with TRBJ1-5, with D possibly matching TRBD1 (5 bases). Trimming left V 8 bases short and J 1 base short, with 6 bases between. The CDR3 totals 12 residues. Germline CDR1 reads MNHNS; CDR2 reads SASEGT. CDR3 in DNA: TGTGCCAGCCGGGACAGCAATCAGCCCCAGCATTTT. Translating it yields CASRDSNQPQHF.

This clone appeared once. This rearrangement joins TRBV5-1 to TRBJ1-1; TRBD1 is a possible D gene (6 bases). The CDR3 is 14 amino acids. Trimming took 6 bases from V and 0 from J, leaving 12 bases between them. The germline CDR1 and CDR2 sequences are SGHRS and YFSETQ. CDR3 coding DNA: TGCGCCAGCACCCTTGGGGGGCTGAACACTGAAGCTTTCTTT. Protein product: CASTLGGLNTEAFF.

Written as DNA, the CDR3 is TGTGCCAGCAGCGCCCTTTCCGGGGTCCACAATGAGCAGTTCTTC. Its protein is CASSALSGVHNEQFF. This chain links TRBV9 with TRBJ2-1, with D maybe TRBD2 (5 bases). Trimming removed 3 bases at V and 5 bases at J, with 15 bases between. Germline CDR1 is SGDLS and CDR2 is YYNGEE. The CDR3 spans 15 residues.

The rearrangement links TRBV30 to TRBJ1-6; D not certain. CDR1 and CDR2 (germline): GTSNPN, SVGIG (reference sequence). V gave up 0 bases and J gave up 5 bases, with 14 bases separating them. The CDR3 has 16 amino acids. The chain's CDR3 is CAWSVLFQVHNSPLHF. The CDR3 nucleotides read TGTGCCTGGAGTGTACTTTTCCAGGTACATAATTCACCCCTCCACTTT.

The chain links TRBV4-2 to TRBJ2-5; 10 bases line up with TRBD2. Germline CDR1 is LGHNA and CDR2 is YNFKEQ. The V segment lost 3 bases and the J segment 5 bases; nucleotides outside the gene matches: 9. This CDR3 has 16 residues. The DNA for the CDR3 is TGTGCCAGCAGCCAGGGAGCGGGGGGGCCTTGGGAGACCCAGTACTTC. This codes for CASSQGAGGPWETQYF.

The rearrangement links TRBV2 to TRBJ2-3; the match to TRBD2 covers 9 bases. Germline assignment: CDR1 SNHLY and CDR2 FYNNEI. The CDR3 extends over 14 amino acids. J lost 2 bases, V lost 7 bases, and 4 bases had no gene match. In DNA, the CDR3 is TGTGCCAGCAAGGGCGGGGGGGCCACAGATACGCAGTATTTT. Translation gives CASKGGGATDTQYF.

The rearrangement uses TRBV7-9 and TRBJ2-7; 8 bases line up with TRBD1. CDR3 size: 14 residues. Trimming at V came to 4 bases and at J to 3 bases, leaving 5 bases not matched to a gene. The germline V gene has CDR1 SEHNR and CDR2 FQNEAQ (reference sequence). In DNA, the CDR3 is TGTGCCAGCAGCTCCCGGGACAGGAGCTACGAGCAGTACTTC. Protein sequence: CASSSRDRSYEQYF.

This chain links TRBV12-3 or TRBV12-4 with TRBJ1-5; D gene ambiguous. The CDR3 loop spans 13 amino acids. With 7 bases removed from V and 5 bases from J, the gap between germline ends came to 12 bases. Here the CDR3 reads CASTLHTDQPQHF. For the CDR3, the DNA is TGTGCCAGCACCCTTCACACGGATCAGCCCCAGCATTTT.

This clone came up a few times. This chain connects TRBV3-1 (or the pseudogene TRBV3-2) to TRBJ2-1, with TRBD2 identical over 11 bases. After removal of 4 bases from V and 4 bases from J, the junction contained 6 bases not matched to a gene. The CDR3 spans 16 residues. Per the germline V gene, CDR1 is LGHDT and CDR2 is YNNKEL (reference sequence). This CDR3 is CASSLPLAGDYNEQFF. CDR3 sequence (DNA): TGTGCCAGCAGCCTCCCACTAGCGGGGGATTACAATGAGCAGTTCTTC.

This chain uses TRBV28 with TRBJ2-4, with D perhaps being TRBD1 or TRBD2 (6 bases each). The CDR3 covers 17 residues. The germline CDR1 and CDR2 sequences are MDHEN and SYDVKM. The CDR3 nucleotides read TGTGCGAGCCTTCGGGGGCGGGGCGGTATAGCCAAAAACATTCAGTACTTC. As protein: CASLRGRGGIAKNIQYF.

The V gene is TRBV29-1, the J gene TRBJ1-1, with D unresolved. The germline CDR1 and CDR2 sequences are SQVTM and ANQGSEA. CDR3 size: 15 residues. The ends were cut back, 6 bases at V and 1 base at J, with 18 bases in the middle. This CDR3 is CSVPRGLIGNTEAFF. DNA of the CDR3: TGCAGCGTCCCCAGAGGCCTCATTGGGAACACTGAAGCTTTCTTT.

The chain couples TRBV9 to TRBJ2-2; TRBD1 aligns across 7 bases. CDR1 is SGDLS and CDR2 is YYNGEE in the germline V gene. The CDR3 runs 16 residues. V lost 0 bases and J lost 4; bases outside the gene matches: 6. The CDR3 sequence: CASSVVWDSSTGELFF. The CDR3 DNA sequence: TGTGCCAGCAGCGTAGTTTGGGACAGCTCCACCGGGGAGCTGTTTTTT.

The chain uses TRBV5-5 and TRBJ2-7; the match to TRBD1 covers 7 bases. V was pared by 1 base and J by 6 bases, with 4 bases of the junction left unmatched. The CDR3 has 13 amino acids. Germline V CDR1 and CDR2: SGHKS, YYEKEE (reference sequence). The DNA for the CDR3 is TGTGCCAGCAGCTTGACAGGGGAGAGCGAGCAGTACTTC. This translates into CASSLTGESEQYF.

The chain is built from TRBV7-9 and TRBJ2-7; the match to TRBD1 covers 9 bases. After removal of 5 bases from V and 1 base from J, the junction contained 12 bases not matched to a gene. Germline V CDR1 and CDR2: SEHNR, FQNEAQ (reference sequence). The CDR3 contains 17 residues. The CDR3 region is CASSPRPGQGLSYEQYF. CDR3 bases: TGTGCCAGCAGCCCCCGCCCAGGACAGGGGCTTTCCTACGAGCAGTACTTC.

V is TRBV5-6 and J is TRBJ2-5; 7 bases line up with TRBD1. Germline CDR1 SGHDT, CDR2 YYEEEE. V trimming: 7 bases; J trimming: 5 bases; junction bases outside the gene matches: 14. The CDR3 loop spans 15 amino acids. The CDR3 DNA is TGTGCCAGCGGTAGACAGGGCCGCCCTGTGGAGACCCAGTACTTC. Protein product: CASGRQGRPVETQYF.

The chain uses TRBV27 and TRBJ1-2; possible D gene TRBD1, 5 bases. Between the trimmed V and J ends, which lost 3 bases and 5 bases, there was a span of 13 bases. CDR1 and CDR2 from the germline V gene are MNHEY and SMNVEV (reference sequence). The length of the CDR3 is 14 residues. CDR3 sequence: CASSFRDLGYGYTF. Here the CDR3 DNA reads TGTGCCAGCAGTTTCCGGGACCTAGGGTATGGCTACACCTTC.

The chain recombines TRBV5-4 with TRBJ2-3; perhaps D is TRBD1 or TRBD2 (5 bases each). Germline CDR1 and CDR2: SGHNT and YYREEE (reference sequence). CDR3 length: 14 amino acids. With 3 bases removed from V and 2 bases from J, the gap between germline ends came to 10 bases. CDR3: CASSSPGHTDTQYF. As DNA, the CDR3 is TGTGCCAGCAGCTCGCCGGGGCACACAGATACGCAGTATTTT. The whole variable domain, remainder taken from reference TRBV5-4 and TRBJ2-3, is ETGVTQSPTHLIKTRGQQVTLRCSSQSGHNTVSWYQQALGQGPQFIFQYYREEENGRGNFPPRFSGLQFPNYSSELNVNALELDDSALYLCASSSPGHTDTQYFGPGTRLTVL.

The chain employs TRBV2 and TRBJ2-1; D is undetermined. Per the germline V gene, CDR1 is SNHLY and CDR2 is FYNNEI. V lost 4 bases and J 10 bases, leaving 8 bases between the germline ends. The length of the CDR3 is 11 residues. The CDR3 here is CASSVLNEQFF. The CDR3 nucleotides are TGTGCCAGCAGTGTACTCAACGAGCAGTTCTTC.